The entry below gives a single T cell receptor beta chain sequence along with its context. Assay: immunoSEQ multiplex PCR; the TCRdb copy retains only in-frame clones and omits some. The sample records 75,000 to 95,000 clones, approximately 90% being singletons. The data were taken from a study of control samples from healthy donors and cancer patients. The CDR3 is 15 residues long. Trimming took off 0 bases at V and 1 base at J, with 7 bases between the two ends. Per the germline V gene, CDR1 is MNHEY and CDR2 is SVGAGI. The specimen sequenced was blood. This TCR came from a woman aged 18-29 years in good health. The chain has TRBV6-5 and TRBJ1-3; D is uncertain. The CDR3: CASSYSAGSGNTIYF. CDR3 coding DNA: TGTGCCAGCAGTTACTCGGCGGGGTCTGGAAACACCATATATTTT.